This TCR beta chain was recorded in a study of blood T cell repertoires in COVID-19. The table came from immunoSEQ multiplex PCR; TCRdb's copy has only in-frame clones and leaves some out. The sample consists of roughly 360,000 clones, roughly 90% of them appearing once. The germline CDR1 and CDR2 sequences are SGHTA and FQGNSA. After removal of 0 bases from V and 8 bases from J, the junction contained 10 bases not matched to a gene. The length of the CDR3 is 17 residues. The origin of this receptor is a woman in her twenties or thirties with acute COVID-19. This chain joins TRBV7-2 and TRBJ1-6; TRBD1 agrees at 7 bases. Sequencing was performed on PBMCs or T cells enriched from blood (not recorded which). The CDR3 DNA reads as TGTGCCAGCAGCTTAGCGAGACCGGGACAGATGTATTCACCCCTCCACTTT. It encodes CASSLARPGQMYSPLHF.